This record covers a single T cell receptor (beta chain). Its antigen specificity is not known. Nothing much larger sits one base from this clone, and base qualities are not available. The roughly 37 donors, aged about 6 to 100 years, were systemically healthy Caucasian individuals from Russia. Each donor gave about 9.8 milliliters of peripheral blood, drawn into EDTA-treated Vacutainer tubes. Ficoll-Paque density-gradient centrifugation was used to isolate PBMCs, with at least 6.5 million obtained per sample. Trizol reagent was used to extract total RNA from PBMCs, with at least 5 micrograms per sample. The percentages of naive CD45RAhigh/CD27high T cells were determined by flow cytometry on a PBMC aliquot from every donor. Preparation of the library involved 5' RACE. A second roughly 6 to 12 cycle PCR used a sample-barcoded 5' primer and a J-beta primer mix. A template-switch 5' adaptor carrying 12 random nucleotides introduced a unique molecular identifier onto each TCR beta cDNA molecule. Each sample yielded at least 3 million CDR3-containing paired-end reads. All of the RNA was converted into first-strand cDNA using the Mint cDNA synthesis kit, with a TRBC-specific oligonucleotide serving as the primer. Following uracil-DNA glycosylase treatment, a first 18-cycle PCR with universal primers M1SS and BC2_uni_R was performed on all cDNA. Per the original workflow: Normalization of each sample was performed by random selection of 1 million high-quality reads, each carrying a distinct molecular identifier. Instead of being binned into consensus sequences, reads with shared molecular identifiers were discarded. MiTCR, set to a Q25 quality threshold and the strictest error-elimination algorithm, was used for CDR3 identification, clonotype clustering and error correction. A nonparametric unseen species model with Euler transformation was used to estimate lower-bound total TCR beta diversity. TCRdb passed the public sequencing reads through fastp at Q25 and MiXCR, retaining productive beta sequences. Each CDR3 protein appears once, grouped with its most common genes and DNA. The V and J calls follow TCRdb's processing rather than the paper's. Counted in this sample were around 2 million distinct CDR3 sequences; about 39% of them appeared once. Roughly 23% of the sample is held by the ten biggest clonotypes.

The sample is drawn from a study of blood T cells in healthy people across ages (dated by TCRdb to between 2015 and 2017). With respect to the entire study: In model experiments, template switching captured about one uniquely barcoded TCR beta cDNA molecule for every two T cells. Using deep sequencing normalized with unique cDNA molecular identifiers, the study measured how TCR beta repertoire diversity changes with age. Donors were grouped into four age groups: young (average approximately 15 years), middle-aged (39), aged (62) and long-lived (about 90). To avoid experimental bias, donors of different ages were distributed randomly across sequencing lanes. Using the same blood draw, the study looked at two additional independent replicas of 1 million unique cDNA reads for two donors, one aged 18 to 30 and the other aged 80 or older.

Study-wide findings and limitations: Compared with the aged group, more naive CD4+ T cells, fewer expanded clones and increased TCR diversity were shown by the long-lived group, suggesting age selection. The CMV infection status of donors was not known, potentially confounding age-related changes in expanded clonotypes. There was a strong correlation between observed TCR beta diversity and the percentage of naive T cells measured by flow cytometry. Estimates of total diversity from one million sequenced T cells were regarded as lower bounds and underestimates. As age increased, observed TCR beta diversity per million T cells dropped in a roughly linear way, and a significant reduction was already evident by age 40. Since profiling was done on bulk unsorted PBMCs, naive and antigen-experienced compartments could not be conclusively compared.

From the cysteine up to the phenylalanine, the CDR3 has a length of 16 residues. This entry keeps only the CDR3 DNA: 48 bases, framed from base 1. After removal of 6 bases from V and 5 bases from J, the junction retains 11 bases not matched to a gene. The chain employs TRBV12-3 or TRBV12-4 and TRBJ2-1; 9 bases in between match TRBD2. The sample consisted of blood. The receptor was isolated from a human donor in good health. The bases are TGTGCCAGCAGCCACCCGTCGACTAGCGGTGACAATGAGCAGTTCTTC. Its amino acids are CASSHPSTSGDNEQFF.